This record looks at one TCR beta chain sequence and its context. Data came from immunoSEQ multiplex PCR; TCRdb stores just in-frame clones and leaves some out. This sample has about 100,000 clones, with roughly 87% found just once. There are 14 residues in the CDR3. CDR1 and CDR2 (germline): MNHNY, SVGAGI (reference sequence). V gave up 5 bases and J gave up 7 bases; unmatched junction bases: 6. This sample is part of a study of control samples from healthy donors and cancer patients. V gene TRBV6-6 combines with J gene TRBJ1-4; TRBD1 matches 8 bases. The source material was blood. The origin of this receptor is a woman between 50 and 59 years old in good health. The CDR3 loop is CASSRQGMREKLFF. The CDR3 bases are TGTGCCAGCAGTCGACAGGGGATGCGTGAAAAACTGTTTTTT.